This T cell receptor beta chain was sequenced during a study of T cell repertoires in cytomegalovirus infection. About the study: It can be stated that public TCR beta signatures indicated CMV infection as well as a matching HLA type. Whole-study results and caveats: In two of eight donors, the top clonotype was HLA-C-restricted CMV-specific.

This clonotype was seen ten or more times. Its antigen is still unknown. There are 14 residues in the CDR3. V was clipped by 2 bases and J by 6 bases, with 8 bases between them. Germline CDR1 reads SGHTA; CDR2 reads FQGNSA. TCRdb re-called the reads through MiXCR, storing one row per CDR3 protein. This sample has 300,000 to 400,000 distinct CDR3 sequences, with more than 9% found just once. The sequence derives from a human donor in good health (CMV status not recorded). Some clones in this sample may be carry-over from other donors' samples. The chain employs TRBV7-2 and TRBJ1-6; D is uncertain. Sequenced material: PBMCs. The CDR3 here is CASSLTRSNSPLHF. CDR3 in DNA: TGTGCCAGCAGCTTAACCAGATCTAATTCACCCCTCCACTTT.